This is a list of T cell receptor beta chains from one sample in a study of CD8 T cells in ankylosing spondylitis. TCRdb called the 5' RACE reads again in MiXCR, with one record for every CDR3 protein. The table records 25,000 to 35,000 distinct CDR3 sequences, about 6.8% of them present only once. The sample was blood, either unsorted or a sorted T cell fraction (not recorded which). Receptor source: a male donor with ankylosing spondylitis or in good health (not recorded which). Both conserved end residues are part of each CDR3. A D gene is named only where the DNA matches it firmly. The size of a clone is reported for some rows only, either as once, few or many, or as a class for expanded clones.

>TRBV4-1|TRBJ2-1|.|.
TGCGCCAGCAGCCAAGGCGGGATGGGGACCTACAATGAGCAGTTCTTC
CASSQGGMGTYNEQFF
>TRBV7-6|TRBJ2-7|many|TRBD1
TGTGCCAGCAGCTTACTCTCCCCAGGACAGGGGGGCTACGAGCAGTACTTC
CASSLLSPGQGGYEQYF
>TRBV5-1|TRBJ1-1|.|.
TGCGCCAGCAGCGTGAGCCAAGGGGTGAACACTGAAGCTTTCTTT
CASSVSQGVNTEAFF
>TRBV5-1|TRBJ2-1|medium-sized|TRBD2
TGCGCCAGCCGGACACAGACTAGCAACAATGAGCAGTTCTTC
CASRTQTSNNEQFF
>TRBV10-3|TRBJ2-7|many|.
TGTGCCATCAGGGCTGACTTGAATACCTACGAGCAGTACTTC
CAIRADLNTYEQYF
>TRBV29-1|TRBJ1-2|.|TRBD1
TGCAGCGTCATGACAGGGTTAATTGGCTACACCTTC
CSVMTGLIGYTF
>TRBV7-6|TRBJ2-1|many|TRBD2
TGTGCCAGCAGCCAACAACTAGCGGGACATGAGCAGTTCTTC
CASSQQLAGHEQFF
>TRBV7-2|TRBJ2-7|many|.
TGTGCCAGCAGACGAGTTGGGGGAGGGGGCTCCTACGAGCAGTACTTC
CASRRVGGGGSYEQYF
>TRBV5-6|TRBJ1-2|many|TRBD1
TGTGCCAGCAGCTCGGGACAGGGTATCGATGGCTACACCTTC
CASSSGQGIDGYTF
>TRBV5-1|TRBJ2-7|.|TRBD2
TGCGCCAGCAGCTTCAGACTAGCGGGAGCCTACGAGCAGTACTTC
CASSFRLAGAYEQYF
>TRBV29-1|TRBJ2-1|many|TRBD2
TGCAGCGTTGAAGATCGTTTCGGGGGTAGCGGGAGGGTGGTCCCCTACAATGAGCAGTTCTTC
CSVEDRFGGSGRVVPYNEQFF
>TRBV3-1|TRBJ2-7|few|.
TGTGCCACCACCCACCTACCCAGGACACGCGGCTCCTACGAGCAGTACTTC
CATTHLPRTRGSYEQYF
>TRBV5-1|TRBJ2-7|many|TRBD1
TGCGCCAGCAGCGCGGGACAGGGGCTGACCTACGAGCAGTACTTC
CASSAGQGLTYEQYF
>TRBV20-1|TRBJ2-2|many|TRBD2
TGCAGTGCTAGAGACCTAGCGGGGGGGGAGCTGTTTTTT
CSARDLAGGELFF
>TRBV12-3/TRBV12-4|TRBJ2-2|many|.
TGTGTCTCGGCGGACACCGGGGAGCTGTTTTTT
CVSADTGELFF
>TRBV19|TRBJ1-5|many|TRBD1
TGTGCCAGTAGTATGACAGGGATTCATCAGCCCCAGCATTTT
CASSMTGIHQPQHF
>TRBV28|TRBJ2-4|many|.
TGTGCCAGCAGTTGGGGAATTGACATTCAGTACTTC
CASSWGIDIQYF
>TRBV20-1|TRBJ1-5|many|.
TGCAGTGCGAAACAGGTGAATAGCAATCAGCCCCAGCATTTT
CSAKQVNSNQPQHF
>TRBV28|TRBJ2-1|many|.
.
CASSTSSGNHNEQFF
>TRBV20-1|TRBJ1-4|many|TRBD1
TGCAGTGCTAGAGTTGGAGGGGGCCCTAATGAAAAACTGTTTTTT
CSARVGGGPNEKLFF
>TRBV20-1|TRBJ2-2|medium-sized|.
TGCAGTGCGGGTGGGGGACAGAACACCGGGGAGCTGTTTTTT
CSAGGGQNTGELFF
>TRBV20-1|TRBJ1-4|many|TRBD1
TGCAGTGCCCCCCGGACAGGTTTGGATGAAAAACTGTTTTTT
CSAPRTGLDEKLFF
>TRBV5-6|TRBJ2-1|.|.
TGTGCCAGCAGCTTGAAGGCTAGCGTCCACAATGAGCAGTTCTTC
CASSLKASVHNEQFF
>TRBV6-5|TRBJ2-7|many|TRBD1
TGTGCCAGCTTCACAGGGGTCGAGCAGTACTTC
CASFTGVEQYF
>TRBV3-1|TRBJ2-1|many|.
TGTGCCAGCAGCCAGTCAGGGGCACGTGAGCAGTTCTTC
CASSQSGAREQFF
>TRBV20-1|TRBJ1-1|many|.
TGCAGTGCTTTTAAACCCACCGGGGACACTGAAGCTTTCTTT
CSAFKPTGDTEAFF
>TRBV12-3/TRBV12-4|TRBJ1-5|many|.
TGTGCCAGCAGTTTAGGGTCTGAGCAGCCCCAGCATTTT
CASSLGSEQPQHF